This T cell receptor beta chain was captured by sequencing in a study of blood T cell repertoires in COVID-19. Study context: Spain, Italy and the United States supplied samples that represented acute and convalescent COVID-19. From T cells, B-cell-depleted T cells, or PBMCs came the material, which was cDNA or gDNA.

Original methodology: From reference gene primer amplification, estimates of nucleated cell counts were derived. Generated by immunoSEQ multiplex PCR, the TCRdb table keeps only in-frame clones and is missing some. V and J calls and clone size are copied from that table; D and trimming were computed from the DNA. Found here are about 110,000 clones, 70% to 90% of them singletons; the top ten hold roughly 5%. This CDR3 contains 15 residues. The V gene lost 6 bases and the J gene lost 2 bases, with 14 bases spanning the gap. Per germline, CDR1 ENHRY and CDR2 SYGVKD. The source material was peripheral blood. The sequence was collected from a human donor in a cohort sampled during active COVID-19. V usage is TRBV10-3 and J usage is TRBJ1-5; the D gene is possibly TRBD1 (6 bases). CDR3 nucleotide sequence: TGTGCCATCAGCGCACAGGGATCAGGCAATCAGCCCCAGCATTTT. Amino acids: CAISAQGSGNQPQHF.